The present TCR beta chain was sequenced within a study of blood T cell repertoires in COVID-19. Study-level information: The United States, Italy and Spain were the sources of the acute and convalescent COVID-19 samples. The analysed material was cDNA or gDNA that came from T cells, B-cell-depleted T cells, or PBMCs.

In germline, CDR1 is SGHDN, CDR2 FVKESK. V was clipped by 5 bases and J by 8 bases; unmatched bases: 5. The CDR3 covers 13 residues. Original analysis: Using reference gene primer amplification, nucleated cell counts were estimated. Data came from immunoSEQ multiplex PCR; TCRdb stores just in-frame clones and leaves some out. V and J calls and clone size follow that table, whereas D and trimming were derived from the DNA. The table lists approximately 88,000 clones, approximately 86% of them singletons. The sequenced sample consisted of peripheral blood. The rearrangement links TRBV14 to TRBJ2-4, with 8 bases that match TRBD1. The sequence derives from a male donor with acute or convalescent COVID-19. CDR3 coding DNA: TGTGCCAGCAGCAACGACAGGGGATACATTCAGTACTTC. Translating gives CASSNDRGYIQYF. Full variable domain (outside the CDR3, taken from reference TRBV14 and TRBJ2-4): EAGVTQFPSHSVIEKGQTVTLRCDPISGHDNLYWYRRVMGKEIKFLLHFVKESKQDESGMPNNRFLAERTGGTYSTLKVQPAELEDSGVYFCASSNDRGYIQYFGAGTRLSVL.